This entry lists 18 T cell receptor beta chains sequenced from one sample in a study of T cells in Graves' hyperthyroidism and ophthalmopathy. Researchers took RNA transcripts and amplified the TCR beta CDR3 regions from them. First-round RT-PCR targeting the TCR CDR3 was performed with the HTBI primer set. TCRdb re-called the multiplex PCR reads through MiXCR, storing one row per CDR3 protein. This sample has more than 500,000 distinct CDR3 sequences, with 15% to 20% found just once. The sample comprised blood. The origin of the receptors is a woman aged 25-40 years with Graves' ophthalmopathy.

About this clonotype: Because the CDR3 is missing its conserved closing phenylalanine or tryptophan, this is likely a read error. CDR3 sequence: CARPGELFS. The CDR3 DNA reads as TGTGCCAGACCCGGGGAGCTGTTTTCT. The rearrangement uses TRBV27 and TRBJ2-2; no firm D call. Germline V gene sequence: CDR1 MNHEY, CDR2 SMNVEV (reference sequence). V dropped 9 bases and J dropped 6 bases, with 2 bases sitting between them. The CDR3 runs 9 residues.

J is TRBJ2-2 and V is TRBV12-3 or TRBV12-4; D is uncertain. Trimming left V 5 bases short and J 3 bases short, with 7 bases between. The CDR3 totals 13 residues. CDR3 DNA: TGTGCCAGCAGTCGTCTCGACACCGGGGAGCTGTTTTTT. Protein product: CASSRLDTGELFF.

The chain links TRBV11-2 to TRBJ2-2; no firm D call. This CDR3 spans 13 amino acids. Germline CDR1 SGHAT, CDR2 FQNNGV. V was trimmed by 6 bases and J by 6 bases, leaving 11 bases between them. The CDR3 DNA reads as TGTGCCAGCAGACAAAGTCAGGCCGGGGAGCTGTTTTTT. Protein product: CASRQSQAGELFF.

In this sample, this clonotype turned up many times. This chain joins TRBV4-3 and TRBJ1-5, with 8 bases identical to TRBD1. The CDR3 is made up of 16 amino acids. Trimming removed 3 bases from V and 3 bases from J; junction bases left unmatched: 7. The germline CDR1 and CDR2 sequences are LGHNA and YSLEER. The DNA of the CDR3 is TGCGCCAGCAGCCAGAACCTGGGACAGGACAATCAGCCCCAGCATTTT. Residues: CASSQNLGQDNQPQHF.

This chain links TRBV29-1 with TRBJ1-2; D unclear. Trimming took off 2 bases at V and 2 bases at J, with 12 bases between the two ends. CDR3 length equals 14 residues. CDR1 and CDR2 (germline): SQVTM, ANQGSEA. This chain's CDR3 is CSVEIEGGNYGYTF. The CDR3 DNA reads TGCAGCGTTGAAATCGAGGGAGGCAACTATGGCTACACCTTC.

This rearrangement joins TRBV6-2 or TRBV6-3 to TRBJ2-1, with 11 bases lining up with TRBD2. Germline CDR1 reads MNHEY; CDR2 reads SVGEGT. The length of the CDR3 is 15 residues. J lost 4 bases, V lost 7 bases, and 6 bases had no gene match. CDR3: CASMLAGGVYNEQFF. As DNA, the CDR3 is TGTGCCAGCATGTTAGCGGGAGGGGTGTACAATGAGCAGTTCTTC.

The chain carries TRBV18 and TRBJ2-5; maybe TRBD2 (6 bases). Trimming cost V 8 bases and J 3 bases, with 19 bases left between them. This CDR3 is built from 15 residues. Germline V gives CDR1 KGHSH, CDR2 LQKENI. The CDR3 loop is CASARRRGGEETQYF. Here the CDR3 DNA reads TGTGCCAGCGCCCGACGGAGGGGAGGAGAAGAGACCCAGTACTTC.

The V call is TRBV28, the J call TRBJ1-4; D is unresolved. Trimming cost V 4 bases and J 3 bases, with 9 bases left between them. From germline, CDR1 is MDHEN and CDR2 SYDVKM. There are 14 residues in the CDR3. The CDR3 region has the DNA TGTGCCAGCAGTTCCGGCGGGGCTAATGAAAAACTGTTTTTT. The encoded protein is CASSSGGANEKLFF.

This clonotype was detected a few times. The rearrangement links TRBV6-1 to TRBJ2-2; 7 positions agree with TRBD1. Germline loops: CDR1 MNHNS, CDR2 SASEGT. The CDR3 is 17 residues long. V was pared by 6 bases and J by 0 bases, with 10 bases of the junction left unmatched. CDR3 amino acids: CASSPSGTAANTGELFF. For the CDR3, the DNA is TGTGCCAGCAGCCCCTCCGGGACAGCCGCGAACACCGGGGAGCTGTTTTTT.

The gene calls are TRBV6-1 and TRBJ1-5; TRBD1 matches at 12 bases. Germline CDR1 MNHNS, CDR2 SASEGT. CDR3 size: 16 residues. J lost 5 bases, V lost 6 bases, and 8 bases had no gene match. CDR3 nucleotide sequence: TGTGCCAGCAGAGGGACAGGGGGCGGACCATATCAGCCCCAGCATTTT. It yields the protein CASRGTGGGPYQPQHF.

V usage is TRBV7-9 and J usage is TRBJ1-4; 7 bases agree with TRBD1. The junction had 11 bases not matched to a gene; V was cut back by 5 bases and J by 8 bases. The CDR3 is 15 amino acids. Germline lookup yields CDR1 SEHNR and CDR2 FQNEAQ (reference sequence). CDR3 in amino acids: CASSGYRGRAEKLFF. CDR3 sequence (DNA): TGTGCCAGCAGCGGATACAGGGGACGGGCGGAAAAACTGTTTTTT.

The gene calls are TRBV7-2 and TRBJ1-4; D is unresolved. The V end was cut by 5 bases, the J end by 6 bases, with 13 bases between. The CDR3 spans 14 residues. CDR1 and CDR2 from the germline V gene are SGHTA and FQGNSA. CDR3: CASSPFDRDEKLFF. CDR3 in DNA: TGTGCCAGCAGCCCGTTCGACCGAGATGAAAAACTGTTTTTT.

This clonotype appeared many times. The genes are TRBV4-2 and TRBJ2-7; a possible D gene is TRBD2 (5 bases). The CDR3 consists of 14 residues. CDR1 is LGHNA and CDR2 is YNFKEQ in the germline V gene. V shed 0 bases and J shed 3 bases, with 9 bases lying between them. CDR3 loop: CASSQDRAGYEQYF. CDR3 coding DNA: TGTGCCAGCAGCCAAGATCGGGCGGGCTACGAGCAGTACTTC.

Many counts were recorded for this clonotype. The chain is built from TRBV20-1 and TRBJ2-5; D remains ambiguous. The CDR3 sequence is 14 residues long. Trimming removed 0 bases at V and 2 bases at J, with 10 bases between. CDR1 is DFQATT and CDR2 is SNEGSKA in the germline V gene (reference sequence). The CDR3 DNA is TGCAGTGCTAGAGATCTGGCGGAGCAAGAGACCCAGTACTTC. Its protein is CSARDLAEQETQYF.

This clonotype has a handful of counts. The J gene is TRBJ2-6, the V gene TRBV5-1; TRBD1 aligns across 9 bases. With 4 bases clipped from V and 1 base from J, the junction kept 9 bases outside the gene matches. CDR3 size: 18 residues. Germline lookup yields CDR1 SGHRS and CDR2 YFSETQ. The CDR3: CASSSYRGLRSGANVLTF. As DNA, the CDR3 is TGCGCCAGCAGCAGCTACAGGGGGCTTCGGTCTGGGGCCAACGTCCTGACTTTC.

This chain uses TRBV27 with TRBJ2-7, with D unresolved. The V gene lost 3 bases and the J gene lost 4 bases, with 10 bases spanning the gap. Germline V gene lookup returns CDR1 MNHEY and CDR2 SMNVEV (reference sequence). This CDR3 spans 13 amino acids. The CDR3 protein is CASSFLGRYEQYF. CDR3 coding DNA: TGTGCCAGCAGTTTTTTAGGAAGGTACGAGCAGTACTTC.

The V call is TRBV2, the J call TRBJ2-5; no definite D call. Germline loops: CDR1 SNHLY, CDR2 FYNNEI. This CDR3 is built from 14 residues. The ends were cut back, 7 bases at V and 5 bases at J, with 17 bases in the middle. The CDR3 nucleotides read TGTGCCAGCACCGGAAATATTTTGGGGGAGACCCAGTACTTC. It yields the protein CASTGNILGETQYF.

This clonotype was observed many times. V gene TRBV20-1 combines with J gene TRBJ2-1; 11 bases align to TRBD2. This CDR3 comprises 15 residues. With V trimmed by 3 bases and J by 4 bases, 5 bases remained unmatched. CDR1 is DFQATT and CDR2 is SNEGSKA in the germline V gene (reference sequence). The CDR3 loop reads CSASYTSGRYNEQFF. The CDR3 DNA is TGCAGTGCTAGCTACACTAGCGGGAGATACAATGAGCAGTTCTTC.